A selection of T cell receptor beta chains follows, all from one sample in a study of blood T cell repertoires in COVID-19. Using immunoSEQ multiplex PCR, the repertoire was profiled, and TCRdb retains in-frame clones only, with some absent. The sample holds some 350,000 clones, 70% to 90% seen once. The material sequenced was peripheral blood. These receptors originate from a woman younger than 45 with COVID-19, enrolled during active disease. The CDR3 runs from the conserved cysteine through the conserved F or W. The order of the fields is J gene, clone size, V gene, D gene, CDR3 DNA, CDR3 protein. A D gene is named only where the DNA matches it firmly. Rows may omit the clone size; those that give it use once, few, many or a size class.

J gene: TRBJ2-2
clone size: NA
V gene: TRBV5-1
D gene: NA
CDR3 DNA: TGCGCCAGCAGCTTGCCTCAGGGGTCGGGCACCGGGGAGCTGTTTTTT
CDR3 protein: CASSLPQGSGTGELFF

J gene: TRBJ2-1
clone size: NA
V gene: TRBV11-2
D gene: TRBD2
CDR3 DNA: TGTGCCAGCAGCGACTTTAGCGGGAGAGCCCCCCATGAGCAGTTCTTC
CDR3 protein: CASSDFSGRAPHEQFF

J gene: TRBJ2-3
clone size: NA
V gene: TRBV11-3
D gene: TRBD2
CDR3 DNA: TGTGCCAGCAGCTTAGTATTTGGGCTAGCGGGTACAGATACGCAGTATTTT
CDR3 protein: CASSLVFGLAGTDTQYF

J gene: TRBJ2-1
clone size: NA
V gene: TRBV11-2
D gene: TRBD1
CDR3 DNA: TGTGCCAGCAGCGTCAACAGGGGGGTACCCTACAATGAGCAGTTCTTC
CDR3 protein: CASSVNRGVPYNEQFF

J gene: TRBJ1-2
clone size: NA
V gene: TRBV11-2
D gene: NA
CDR3 DNA: TGTGCCAGCAGCTTTGGCCAGGCAAACTATGGCTACACCTTC
CDR3 protein: CASSFGQANYGYTF

J gene: TRBJ2-2
clone size: NA
V gene: TRBV28
D gene: NA
CDR3 DNA: TGTGCCAGCAGTTCGACTGGTTTTAACGCCGGGGAGCTGTTTTTT
CDR3 protein: CASSSTGFNAGELFF

J gene: TRBJ2-7
clone size: NA
V gene: TRBV15
D gene: TRBD1
CDR3 DNA: TGTGCCACCACCAGAGACCCGGGGACAGGGGTAGCCTACGAGCAGTACTTC
CDR3 protein: CATTRDPGTGVAYEQYF

J gene: TRBJ2-1
clone size: NA
V gene: TRBV5-4
D gene: NA
CDR3 DNA: TGTGCCAGCATCCATTGGGGAGACAATGAGCAGTTCTTC
CDR3 protein: CASIHWGDNEQFF

J gene: TRBJ1-1
clone size: NA
V gene: TRBV6-5
D gene: TRBD1
CDR3 DNA: TGTGCCAGCAGTTACCGCGACAGGGACACTGAAGCTTTCTTT
CDR3 protein: CASSYRDRDTEAFF

J gene: TRBJ1-1
clone size: once
V gene: TRBV7-9
D gene: TRBD1
CDR3 DNA: TGTGCCAGCAGCTTAGCGGGACAGCCGAACCAAATGAACACTGAAGCTTTCTTT
CDR3 protein: CASSLAGQPNQMNTEAFF

J gene: TRBJ1-1
clone size: NA
V gene: TRBV5-1
D gene: TRBD1
CDR3 DNA: TGCGCCAGCAGCGTCCTTGGGACAGGGCTCAACACTGAAGCTTTCTTT
CDR3 protein: CASSVLGTGLNTEAFF

J gene: TRBJ2-3
clone size: NA
V gene: TRBV29-1
D gene: TRBD1
CDR3 DNA: TGCAGCGTTGTGGGACCTCCAGGGGGCCCTGCAGATACGCAGTATTTT
CDR3 protein: CSVVGPPGGPADTQYF

J gene: TRBJ2-3
clone size: NA
V gene: TRBV6-2/TRBV6-3
D gene: TRBD2
CDR3 DNA: TGTGCCAGCAGCCGAGTCGGACTAGCGGGGTTACCCAACACAGATACGCAGTATTTT
CDR3 protein: CASSRVGLAGLPNTDTQYF

J gene: TRBJ2-3
clone size: few
V gene: TRBV19
D gene: TRBD2
CDR3 DNA: TGTGCCAGTAGTATAAGAGGGCTAGCGGGAGACACTAGCACAGATACGCAGTATTTT
CDR3 protein: CASSIRGLAGDTSTDTQYF

J gene: TRBJ2-2
clone size: NA
V gene: TRBV11-3
D gene: TRBD1
CDR3 DNA: TGTGCCAGCAGCCCGGGACAGCAGAACACCGGGGAGCTGTTTTTT
CDR3 protein: CASSPGQQNTGELFF

J gene: TRBJ1-2
clone size: NA
V gene: TRBV2
D gene: NA
CDR3 DNA: TGTGCCAGCAGTATGGACAGCCCCGTGGGTGGCTACACCTTC
CDR3 protein: CASSMDSPVGGYTF

J gene: TRBJ2-1
clone size: NA
V gene: TRBV24-1
D gene: NA
CDR3 DNA: TGTGCCACCAGTGAGCTGGGGCATGTTGAGCAGTTCTTC
CDR3 protein: CATSELGHVEQFF